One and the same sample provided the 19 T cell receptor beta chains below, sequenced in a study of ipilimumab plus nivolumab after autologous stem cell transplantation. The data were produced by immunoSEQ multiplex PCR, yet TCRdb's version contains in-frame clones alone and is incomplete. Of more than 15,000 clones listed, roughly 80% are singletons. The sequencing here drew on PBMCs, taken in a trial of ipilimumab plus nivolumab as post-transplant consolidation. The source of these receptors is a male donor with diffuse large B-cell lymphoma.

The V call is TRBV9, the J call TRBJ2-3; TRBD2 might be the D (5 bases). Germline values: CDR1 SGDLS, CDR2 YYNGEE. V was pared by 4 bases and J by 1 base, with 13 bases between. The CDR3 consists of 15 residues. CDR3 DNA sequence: TGTGCCAGCAGCTCTCGAGTCGGGGGCACAGATACGCAGTATTTT. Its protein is CASSSRVGGTDTQYF.

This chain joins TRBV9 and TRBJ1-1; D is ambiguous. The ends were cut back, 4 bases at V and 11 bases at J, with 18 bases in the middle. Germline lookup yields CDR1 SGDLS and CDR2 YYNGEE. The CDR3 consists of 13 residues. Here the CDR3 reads CASSKEVHRAAFF. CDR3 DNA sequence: TGTGCCAGCAGCAAAGAAGTACATAGGGCCGCTTTCTTT.

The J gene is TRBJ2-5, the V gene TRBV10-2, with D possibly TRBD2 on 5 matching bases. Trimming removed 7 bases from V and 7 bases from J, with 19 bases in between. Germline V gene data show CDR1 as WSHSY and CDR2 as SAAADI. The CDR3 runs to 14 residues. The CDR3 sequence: CASTQTARGGTQYF. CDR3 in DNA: TGCGCCAGCACTCAAACCGCCCGGGGTGGGACCCAGTACTTC.

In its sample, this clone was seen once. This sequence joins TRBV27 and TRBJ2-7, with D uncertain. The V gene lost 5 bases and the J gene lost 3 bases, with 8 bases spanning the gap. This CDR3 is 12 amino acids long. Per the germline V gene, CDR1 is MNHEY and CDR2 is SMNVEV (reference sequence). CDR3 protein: CASSPLGYEQYF. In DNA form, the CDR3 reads TGTGCCAGCAGTCCCCTAGGCTACGAGCAGTACTTC.

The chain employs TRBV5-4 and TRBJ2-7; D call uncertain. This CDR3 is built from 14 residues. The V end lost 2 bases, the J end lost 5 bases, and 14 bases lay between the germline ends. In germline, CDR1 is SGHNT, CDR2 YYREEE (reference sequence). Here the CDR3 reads CASSLSPEGNEQYF. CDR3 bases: TGTGCCAGCAGCTTATCCCCTGAAGGTAACGAGCAGTACTTC. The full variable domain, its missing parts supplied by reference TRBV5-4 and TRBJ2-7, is ETGVTQSPTHLIKTRGQQVTLRCSSQSGHNTVSWYQQALGQGPQFIFQYYREEENGRGNFPPRFSGLQFPNYSSELNVNALELDDSALYLCASSLSPEGNEQYFGPGTRLTVT.

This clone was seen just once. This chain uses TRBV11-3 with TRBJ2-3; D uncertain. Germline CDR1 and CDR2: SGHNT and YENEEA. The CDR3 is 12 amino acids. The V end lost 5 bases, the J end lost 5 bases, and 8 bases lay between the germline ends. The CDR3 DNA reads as TGTGCCAGCAGCCGAAGGAGAGATACGCAGTATTTT. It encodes CASSRRRDTQYF.

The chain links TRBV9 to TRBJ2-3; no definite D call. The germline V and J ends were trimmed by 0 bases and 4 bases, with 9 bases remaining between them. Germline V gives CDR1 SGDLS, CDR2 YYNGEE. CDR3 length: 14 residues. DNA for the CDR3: TGTGCCAGCAGCGTAGGGGCAGCCCCAGATACGCAGTATTTT. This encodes CASSVGAAPDTQYF. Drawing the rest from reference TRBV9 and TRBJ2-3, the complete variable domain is DSGVTQTPKHLITATGQRVTLRCSPRSGDLSVYWYQQSLDQGLQFLIQYYNGEERAKGNILERFSAQQFPDLHSELNLSSLELGDSALYFCASSVGAAPDTQYFGPGTRLTVL.

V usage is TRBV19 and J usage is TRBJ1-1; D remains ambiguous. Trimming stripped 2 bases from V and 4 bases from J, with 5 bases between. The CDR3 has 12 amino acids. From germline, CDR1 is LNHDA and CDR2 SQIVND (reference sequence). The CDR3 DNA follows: TGTGCCAGTAGTATAAGAGGCACTGAAGCTTTCTTT. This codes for CASSIRGTEAFF.

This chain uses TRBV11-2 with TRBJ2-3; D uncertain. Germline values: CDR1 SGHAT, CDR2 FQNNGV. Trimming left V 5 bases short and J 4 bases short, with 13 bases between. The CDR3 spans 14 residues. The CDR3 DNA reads TGTGCCAGCAGCATGCACGGTAGTTCAGATACGCAGTATTTT. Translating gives CASSMHGSSDTQYF.

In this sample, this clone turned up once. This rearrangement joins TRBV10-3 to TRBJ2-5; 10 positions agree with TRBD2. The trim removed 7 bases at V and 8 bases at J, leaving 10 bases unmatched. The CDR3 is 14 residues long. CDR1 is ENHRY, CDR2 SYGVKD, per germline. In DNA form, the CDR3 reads TGTGCCATCAAAAGCGGGGGGGCCGGGTCAACCCAGTACTTC. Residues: CAIKSGGAGSTQYF.

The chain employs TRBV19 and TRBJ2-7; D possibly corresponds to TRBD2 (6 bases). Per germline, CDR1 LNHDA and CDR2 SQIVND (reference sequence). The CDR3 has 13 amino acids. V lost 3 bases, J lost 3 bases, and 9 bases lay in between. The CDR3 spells CASSIRAGYEQYF. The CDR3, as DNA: TGTGCCAGTAGTATTAGAGCGGGCTACGAGCAGTACTTC.

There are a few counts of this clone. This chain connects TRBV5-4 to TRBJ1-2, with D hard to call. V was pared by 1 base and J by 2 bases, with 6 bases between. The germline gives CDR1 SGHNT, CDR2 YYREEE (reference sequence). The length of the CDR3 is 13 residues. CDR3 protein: CASSLQENYGYTF. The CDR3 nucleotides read TGTGCCAGCAGCTTGCAGGAAAACTATGGCTACACCTTC.

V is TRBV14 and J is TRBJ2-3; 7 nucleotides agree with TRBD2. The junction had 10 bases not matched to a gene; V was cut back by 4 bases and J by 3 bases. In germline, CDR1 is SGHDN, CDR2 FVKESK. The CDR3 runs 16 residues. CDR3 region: CASSRGGRGSTDTQYF. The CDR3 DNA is TGTGCCAGCAGCCGGGGGGGAAGGGGTTCGACAGATACGCAGTATTTT.

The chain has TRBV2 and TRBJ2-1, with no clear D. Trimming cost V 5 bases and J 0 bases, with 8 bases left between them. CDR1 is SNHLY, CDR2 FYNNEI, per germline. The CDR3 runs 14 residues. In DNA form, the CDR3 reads TGTGCCAGCAGTTTGCAGAGCTCCTACAATGAGCAGTTCTTC. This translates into CASSLQSSYNEQFF.

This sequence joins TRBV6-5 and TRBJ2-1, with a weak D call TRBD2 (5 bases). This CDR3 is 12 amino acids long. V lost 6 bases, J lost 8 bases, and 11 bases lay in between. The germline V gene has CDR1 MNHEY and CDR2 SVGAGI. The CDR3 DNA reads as TGTGCCAGCAGCGGGAATGGGGATGAGCAGTTCTTC. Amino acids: CASSGNGDEQFF.

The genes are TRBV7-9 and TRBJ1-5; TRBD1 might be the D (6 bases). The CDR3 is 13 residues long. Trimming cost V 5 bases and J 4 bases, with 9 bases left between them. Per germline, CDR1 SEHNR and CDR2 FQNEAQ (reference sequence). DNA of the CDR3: TGTGCCAGCAGCCCAGGACAGAATCAGCCCCAGCATTTT. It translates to CASSPGQNQPQHF.

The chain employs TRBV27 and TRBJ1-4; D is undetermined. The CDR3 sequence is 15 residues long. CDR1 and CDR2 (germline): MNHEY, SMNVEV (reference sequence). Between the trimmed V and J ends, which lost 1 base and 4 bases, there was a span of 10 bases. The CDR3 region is CASSLYGQLNEKLFF. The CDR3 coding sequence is TGTGCCAGCAGTTTATACGGGCAGCTTAATGAAAAACTGTTTTTT.

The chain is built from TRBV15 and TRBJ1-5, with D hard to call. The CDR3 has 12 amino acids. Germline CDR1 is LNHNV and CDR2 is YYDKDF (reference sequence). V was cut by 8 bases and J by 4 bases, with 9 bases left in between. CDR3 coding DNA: TGTGCCACCGGGAGAGATAATCAGCCCCAGCATTTT. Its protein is CATGRDNQPQHF.

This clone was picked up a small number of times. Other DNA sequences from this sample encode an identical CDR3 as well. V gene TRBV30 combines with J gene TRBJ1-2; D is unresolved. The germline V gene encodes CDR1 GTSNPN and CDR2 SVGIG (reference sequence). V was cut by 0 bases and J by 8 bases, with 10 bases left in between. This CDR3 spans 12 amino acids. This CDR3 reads CAWSVGPLGYTF. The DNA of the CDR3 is TGTGCCTGGAGTGTAGGGCCTCTCGGCTACACCTTC.